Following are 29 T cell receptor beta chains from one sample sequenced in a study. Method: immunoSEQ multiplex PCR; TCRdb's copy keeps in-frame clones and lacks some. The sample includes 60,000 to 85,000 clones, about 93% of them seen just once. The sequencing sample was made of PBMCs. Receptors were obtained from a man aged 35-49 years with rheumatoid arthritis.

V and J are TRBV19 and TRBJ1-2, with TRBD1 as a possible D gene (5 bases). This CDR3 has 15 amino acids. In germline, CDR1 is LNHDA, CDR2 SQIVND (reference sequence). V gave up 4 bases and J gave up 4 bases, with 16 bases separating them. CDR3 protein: CASSTGRRGLYGYTF. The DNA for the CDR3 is TGTGCCAGTAGTACGGGACGGCGAGGGCTCTATGGCTACACCTTC. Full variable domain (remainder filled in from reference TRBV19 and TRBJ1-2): DGGITQSPKYLFRKEGQNVTLSCEQNLNHDAMYWYRQDPGQGLRLIYYSQIVNDFQKGDIAEGYSVSREKKESFPLTVTSAQKNPTAFYLCASSTGRRGLYGYTFGSGTRLTVV.

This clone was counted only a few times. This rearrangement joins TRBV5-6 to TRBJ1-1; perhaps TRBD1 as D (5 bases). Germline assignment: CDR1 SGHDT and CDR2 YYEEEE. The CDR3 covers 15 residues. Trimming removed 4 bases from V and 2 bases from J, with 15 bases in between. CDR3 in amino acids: CASSLRTGGNTEAFF. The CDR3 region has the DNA TGTGCCAGCAGCCTTCGGACGGGGGGTAACACTGAAGCTTTCTTT.

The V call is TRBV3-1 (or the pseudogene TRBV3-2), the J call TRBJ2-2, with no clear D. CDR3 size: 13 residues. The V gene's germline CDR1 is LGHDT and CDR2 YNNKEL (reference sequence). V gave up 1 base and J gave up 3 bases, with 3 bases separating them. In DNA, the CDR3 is TGTGCCAGCAGCCAAGCGGACACCGGGGAGCTGTTTTTT. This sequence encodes CASSQADTGELFF.

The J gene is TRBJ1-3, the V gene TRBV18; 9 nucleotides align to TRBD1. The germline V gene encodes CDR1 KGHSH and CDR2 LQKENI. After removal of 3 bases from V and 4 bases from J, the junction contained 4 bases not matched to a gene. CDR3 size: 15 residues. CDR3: CASSPAGTGGNTIYF. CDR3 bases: TGTGCCAGCTCACCGGCCGGGACAGGGGGAAACACCATATATTTT.

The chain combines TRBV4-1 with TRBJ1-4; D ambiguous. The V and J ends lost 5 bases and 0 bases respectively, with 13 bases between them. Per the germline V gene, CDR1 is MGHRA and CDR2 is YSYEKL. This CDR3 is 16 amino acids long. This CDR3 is CASSYGGRTTNEKLFF. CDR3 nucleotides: TGCGCCAGCAGCTACGGAGGACGGACAACTAATGAAAAACTGTTTTTT.

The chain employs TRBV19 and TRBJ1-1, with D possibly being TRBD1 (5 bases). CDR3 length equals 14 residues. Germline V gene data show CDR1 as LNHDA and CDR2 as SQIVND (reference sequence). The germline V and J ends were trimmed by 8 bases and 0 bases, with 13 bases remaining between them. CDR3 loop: CASRRGYVNTEAFF. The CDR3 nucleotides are TGTGCCAGTCGTCGGGGGTACGTGAACACTGAAGCTTTCTTT.

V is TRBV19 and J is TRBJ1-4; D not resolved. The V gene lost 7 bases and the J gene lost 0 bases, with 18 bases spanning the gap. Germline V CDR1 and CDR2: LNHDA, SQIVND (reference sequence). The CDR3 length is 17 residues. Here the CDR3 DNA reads TGTGCCAGTACCTCGCCGGGCCTAGTTGCAACTAATGAAAAACTGTTTTTT. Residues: CASTSPGLVATNEKLFF.

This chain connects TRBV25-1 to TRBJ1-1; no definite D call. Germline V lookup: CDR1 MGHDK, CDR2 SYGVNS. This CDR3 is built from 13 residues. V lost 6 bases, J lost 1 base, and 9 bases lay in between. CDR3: CASSLLQNTEAFF. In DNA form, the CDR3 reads TGTGCCAGCAGCTTACTCCAGAACACTGAAGCTTTCTTT.

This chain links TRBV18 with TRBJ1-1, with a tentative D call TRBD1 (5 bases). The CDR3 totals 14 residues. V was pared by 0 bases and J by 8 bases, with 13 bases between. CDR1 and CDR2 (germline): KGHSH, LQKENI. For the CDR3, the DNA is TGTGCCAGCTCACCACCCTTTGGAGGGACGGAAGCTTTCTTT. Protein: CASSPPFGGTEAFF. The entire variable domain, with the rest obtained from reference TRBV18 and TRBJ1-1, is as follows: NAGVMQNPRHLVRRRGQEARLRCSPMKGHSHVYWYRQLPEEGLKFMVYLQKENIIDESGMPKERFSAEFPKEGPSILRIQQVVRGDSAAYFCASSPPFGGTEAFFGQGTRLTVV.

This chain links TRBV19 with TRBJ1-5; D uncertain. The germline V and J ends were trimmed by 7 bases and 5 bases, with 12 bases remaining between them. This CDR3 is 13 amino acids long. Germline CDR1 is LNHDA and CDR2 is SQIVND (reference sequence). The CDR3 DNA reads TGTGCCAGTACCCCCCCCGGGGATCAGCCCCAGCATTTT. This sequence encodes CASTPPGDQPQHF.

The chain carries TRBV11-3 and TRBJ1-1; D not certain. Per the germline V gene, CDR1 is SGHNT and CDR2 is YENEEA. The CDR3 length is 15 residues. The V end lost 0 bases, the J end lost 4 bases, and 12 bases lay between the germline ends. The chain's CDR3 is CASSLDGRAGTEAFF. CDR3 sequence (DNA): TGTGCCAGCAGCTTAGATGGTAGGGCAGGCACTGAAGCTTTCTTT.

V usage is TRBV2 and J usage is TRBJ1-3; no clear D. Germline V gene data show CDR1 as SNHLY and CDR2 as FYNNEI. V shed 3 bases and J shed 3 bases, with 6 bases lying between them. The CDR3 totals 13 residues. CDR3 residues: CASSERSGNTIYF. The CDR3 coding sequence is TGTGCCAGCAGTGAGAGGAGTGGAAACACCATATATTTT.

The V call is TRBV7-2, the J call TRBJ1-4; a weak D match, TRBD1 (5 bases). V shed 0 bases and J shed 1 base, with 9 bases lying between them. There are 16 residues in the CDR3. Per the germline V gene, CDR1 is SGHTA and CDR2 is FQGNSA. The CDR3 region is CASSLAGTRTNEKLFF. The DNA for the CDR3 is TGTGCCAGCAGCTTAGCTGGGACGCGAACTAATGAAAAACTGTTTTTT.

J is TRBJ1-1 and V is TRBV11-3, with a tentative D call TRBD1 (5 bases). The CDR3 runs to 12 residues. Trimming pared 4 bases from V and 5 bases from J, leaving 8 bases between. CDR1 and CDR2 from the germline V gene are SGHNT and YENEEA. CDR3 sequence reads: CASSSQGTEAFF. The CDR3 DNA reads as TGTGCCAGCAGCTCCCAGGGAACTGAAGCTTTCTTT.

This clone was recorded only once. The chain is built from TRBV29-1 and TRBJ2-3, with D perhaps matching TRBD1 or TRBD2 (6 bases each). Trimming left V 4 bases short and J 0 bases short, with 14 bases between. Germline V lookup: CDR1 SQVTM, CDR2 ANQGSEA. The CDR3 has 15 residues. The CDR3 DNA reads TGCAGCGTTGTGAGGGGGGCCCTGAGCACAGATACGCAGTATTTT. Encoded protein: CSVVRGALSTDTQYF.

Written as DNA, the CDR3 is TGTGCCAGCAGTCTAATCGGGACTAGCGGCGATACGCAGTATTTT. Translation: CASSLIGTSGDTQYF. This chain links TRBV7-9 with TRBJ2-3; 11 positions agree with TRBD2. V shed 6 bases, J shed 6 bases, and the junction held 8 bases outside the gene matches. Germline loops: CDR1 SEHNR, CDR2 FQNEAQ (reference sequence). This CDR3 has 15 amino acids.

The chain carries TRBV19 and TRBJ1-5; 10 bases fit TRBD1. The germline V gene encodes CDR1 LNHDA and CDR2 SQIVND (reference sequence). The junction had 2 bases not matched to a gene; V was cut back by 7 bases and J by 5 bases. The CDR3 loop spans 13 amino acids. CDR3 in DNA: TGTGCCAGTAAGACAGGGGGCCATCAGCCCCAGCATTTT. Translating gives CASKTGGHQPQHF.

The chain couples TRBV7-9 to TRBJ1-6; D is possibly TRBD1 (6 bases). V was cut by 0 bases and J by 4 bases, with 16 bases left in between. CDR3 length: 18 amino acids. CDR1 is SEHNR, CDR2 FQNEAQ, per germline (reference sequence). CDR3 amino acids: CASSLAAARTAYNSPLHF. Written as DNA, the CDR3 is TGTGCCAGCAGCTTAGCCGCCGCTAGGACAGCTTATAATTCACCCCTCCACTTT. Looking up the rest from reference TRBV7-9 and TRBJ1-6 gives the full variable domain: DTGVSQNPRHKITKRGQNVTFRCDPISEHNRLYWYRQTLGQGPEFLTYFQNEAQLEKSRLLSDRFSAERPKGSFSTLEIQRTEQGDSAMYLCASSLAAARTAYNSPLHFGNGTRLTVT.

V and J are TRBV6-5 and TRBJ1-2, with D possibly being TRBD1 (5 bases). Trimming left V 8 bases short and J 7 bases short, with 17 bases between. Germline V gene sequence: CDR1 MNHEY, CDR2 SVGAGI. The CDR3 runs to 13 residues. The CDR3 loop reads CASLSQGRGGYTF. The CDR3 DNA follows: TGTGCCAGCCTGAGTCAGGGAAGGGGTGGCTACACCTTC.

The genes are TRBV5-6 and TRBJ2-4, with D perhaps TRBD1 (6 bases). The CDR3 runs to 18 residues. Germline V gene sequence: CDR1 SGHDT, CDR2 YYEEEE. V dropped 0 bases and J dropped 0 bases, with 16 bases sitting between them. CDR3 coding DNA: TGTGCCAGCAGCTTGGGTAGTGCGGACAGAATAGCCAAAAACATTCAGTACTTC. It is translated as CASSLGSADRIAKNIQYF.

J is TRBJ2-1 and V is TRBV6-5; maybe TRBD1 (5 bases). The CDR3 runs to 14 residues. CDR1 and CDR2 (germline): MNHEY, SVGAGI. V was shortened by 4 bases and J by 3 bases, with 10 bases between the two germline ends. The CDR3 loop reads CASSFDSYYNEQFF. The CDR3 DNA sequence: TGTGCCAGCAGTTTCGACAGCTACTACAATGAGCAGTTCTTC.

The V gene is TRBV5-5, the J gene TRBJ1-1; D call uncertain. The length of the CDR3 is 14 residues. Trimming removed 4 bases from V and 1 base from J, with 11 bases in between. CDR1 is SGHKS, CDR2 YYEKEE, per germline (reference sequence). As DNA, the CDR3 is TGTGCCAGCAGCCCAAACACTGAGAACACTGAAGCTTTCTTT. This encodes CASSPNTENTEAFF.

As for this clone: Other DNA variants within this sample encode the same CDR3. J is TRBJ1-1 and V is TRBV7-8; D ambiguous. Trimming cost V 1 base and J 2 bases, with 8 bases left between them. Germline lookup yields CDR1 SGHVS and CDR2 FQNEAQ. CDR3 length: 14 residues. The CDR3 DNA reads TGTGCCAGCAGCTTAGTTGCAGGTAACACTGAAGCTTTCTTT. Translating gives CASSLVAGNTEAFF.

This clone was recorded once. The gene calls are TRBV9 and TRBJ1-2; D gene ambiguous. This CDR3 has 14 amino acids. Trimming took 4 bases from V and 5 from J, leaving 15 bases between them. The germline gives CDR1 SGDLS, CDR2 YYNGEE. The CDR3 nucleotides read TGTGCCAGCAGCTCCGGACTGGTTGGATATGGCTACACCTTC. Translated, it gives CASSSGLVGYGYTF.

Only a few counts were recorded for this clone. The CDR3 spells CASSLLGSGSPLHF. The CDR3 DNA reads as TGTGCCAGCAGCTTACTGGGTTCAGGTTCACCCCTCCACTTT. The chain combines TRBV11-2 with TRBJ1-6; no reliable D call. V was shortened by 2 bases and J by 9 bases, with 11 bases between the two germline ends. Germline V gives CDR1 SGHAT, CDR2 FQNNGV. The length of the CDR3 is 14 residues. Complete variable domain (other parts from reference TRBV11-2 and TRBJ1-6): EAGVAQSPRYKIIEKRQSVAFWCNPISGHATLYWYQQILGQGPKLLIQFQNNGVVDDSQLPKDRFSAERLKGVDSTLKIQPAKLEDSAVYLCASSLLGSGSPLHFGNGTRLTVT.

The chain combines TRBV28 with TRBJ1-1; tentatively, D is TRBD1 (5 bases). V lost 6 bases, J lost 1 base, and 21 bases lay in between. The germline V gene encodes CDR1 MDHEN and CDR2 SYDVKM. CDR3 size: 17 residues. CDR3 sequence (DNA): TGTGCCAGCAGCCTAATTGTAAGGAACAGGCGGAACACTGAAGCTTTCTTT. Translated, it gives CASSLIVRNRRNTEAFF.

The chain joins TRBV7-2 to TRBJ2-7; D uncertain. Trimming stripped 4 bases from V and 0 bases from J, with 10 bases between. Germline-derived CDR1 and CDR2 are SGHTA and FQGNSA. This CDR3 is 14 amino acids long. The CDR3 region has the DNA TGTGCCAGCAGCTCCATTACCTACTCCTACGAGCAGTACTTC. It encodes CASSSITYSYEQYF.

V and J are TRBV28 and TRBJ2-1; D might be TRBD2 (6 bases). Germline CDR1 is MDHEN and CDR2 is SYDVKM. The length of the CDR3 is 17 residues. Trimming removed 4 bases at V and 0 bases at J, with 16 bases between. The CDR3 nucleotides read TGTGCCAGCAGTTACCCGCAACTAGCCCGCTCCTACAATGAGCAGTTCTTC. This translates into CASSYPQLARSYNEQFF.

The CDR3 loop reads CAIRGGTDEAFF. The CDR3 nucleotides read TGTGCCATCAGAGGAGGGACAGATGAAGCTTTCTTT. This chain joins TRBV10-3 and TRBJ1-1; 7 positions agree with TRBD1. The J segment lost 7 bases and the V segment lost 6 bases, leaving 5 bases of the junction unmatched. The length of the CDR3 is 12 residues. CDR1 and CDR2 (germline): ENHRY, SYGVKD.